Following are 26 T cell receptor beta chains from one sample sequenced in a study of control samples from healthy donors and cancer patients. The assay was immunoSEQ multiplex PCR, and TCRdb's table has in-frame clones only and misses some. This sample has over 150,000 clones, with 85% to 95% found just once. Sample: blood. Receptors originate from a man aged 18 to 29 in good health.

The CDR3 sequence is CASRGRDGYTF. In DNA, the CDR3 is TGTGCCAGCAGGGGCAGGGATGGCTACACCTTC. This chain links TRBV12-3 or TRBV12-4 with TRBJ1-2, with D perhaps TRBD1 (5 bases). Trimming stripped 6 bases from V and 6 bases from J, with 8 bases between. The CDR3 length is 11 residues.

The J gene is TRBJ1-4, the V gene TRBV6-5, with D uncertain. The CDR3 is made up of 14 amino acids. The V gene lost 6 bases and the J gene lost 2 bases, with 10 bases spanning the gap. CDR1 and CDR2 from the germline V gene are MNHEY and SVGAGI. The CDR3 region has the DNA TGTGCCAGCAGACCAACCCCTACTAATGAAAAACTGTTTTTT. Residues: CASRPTPTNEKLFF.

This clone showed up just a few times. The chain has TRBV7-3 and TRBJ2-1; no firm D call. In germline, CDR1 is SGHTA, CDR2 FQGTGA. The V end lost 3 bases, the J end lost 7 bases, and 16 bases lay between the germline ends. The CDR3 spans 15 residues. The CDR3, as DNA: TGTGCCAGCAGCTTCGCTAGAGTGGTAGGGAATGAGCAGTTCTTC. Encoded protein: CASSFARVVGNEQFF.

The chain joins TRBV10-3 to TRBJ2-1, with D possibly TRBD1 on 6 matching bases. Trimming pared 11 bases from V and 0 bases from J, leaving 17 bases between. The length of the CDR3 is 15 residues. The germline V gene encodes CDR1 ENHRY and CDR2 SYGVKD. Written as DNA, the CDR3 is TGTGCCTCCGGACAGAGGACATTCTCCTACAATGAGCAGTTCTTC. It specifies CASGQRTFSYNEQFF.

This chain links TRBV28 with TRBJ1-5; no clear D. The CDR3 length is 15 residues. Germline loops: CDR1 MDHEN, CDR2 SYDVKM. The germline V and J ends were trimmed by 6 bases and 4 bases, with 16 bases remaining between them. The CDR3 region is CASSNSGPANQPQHF. CDR3 bases: TGTGCCAGCAGCAACTCCGGGCCTGCAAATCAGCCCCAGCATTTT.

This chain links TRBV2 with TRBJ1-2; D gene uncertain. Germline loops: CDR1 SNHLY, CDR2 FYNNEI. The CDR3 length is 12 residues. The V end lost 4 bases, the J end lost 2 bases, and 5 bases lay between the germline ends. CDR3 amino acids: CASSVGNYGYTF. CDR3 sequence (DNA): TGTGCCAGCAGTGTAGGGAACTATGGCTACACCTTC.

The chain recombines TRBV2 with TRBJ2-7; unclear D gene. Germline-derived CDR1 and CDR2 are SNHLY and FYNNEI. Between the trimmed V and J ends, which lost 4 bases and 5 bases, there was a span of 15 bases. This CDR3 contains 14 residues. CDR3 coding DNA: TGTGCCAGCAGTGGGACCCTTCCTGAGGACGAGCAGTACTTC. As protein: CASSGTLPEDEQYF. The full variable domain, with the rest looked up from reference TRBV2 and TRBJ2-7, is EPEVTQTPSHQVTQMGQEVILRCVPISNHLYFYWYRQILGQKVEFLVSFYNNEISEKSEIFDDQFSVERPDGSNFTLKIRSTKLEDSAMYFCASSGTLPEDEQYFGPGTRLTVT.

This chain connects TRBV6-1 to TRBJ1-4; D perhaps matches TRBD1 (6 bases). CDR3 length equals 13 residues. V was trimmed by 3 bases and J by 13 bases, leaving 15 bases between them. Germline V gene lookup returns CDR1 MNHNS and CDR2 SASEGT. CDR3: CASSEGERGRLFF. CDR3 coding DNA: TGTGCCAGCAGTGAGGGTGAAAGGGGGAGACTGTTTTTT.

The chain combines TRBV12-5 with TRBJ2-7, with D unresolved. CDR1 is LGHNT and CDR2 is FRNRAP in the germline V gene. V was cut by 4 bases and J by 1 base, with 11 bases left in between. CDR3 length: 14 amino acids. The chain's CDR3 is CASGSRLSSYEQYF. CDR3 bases: TGTGCTAGTGGTTCACGACTTAGTTCCTACGAGCAGTACTTC.

Note on this clone: The conserved final phenylalanine or tryptophan is absent from the CDR3, which likely points to a read error. The limits of the CDR3 on the DNA are not certain, so only TCRdb's listed CDR3 is given. The genes are TRBV2 and TRBJ1-2. The CDR3 is 9 amino acids long, termini counted. Germline V CDR1 and CDR2: SNHLY, FYNNEI. The CDR3 protein is CASSGGTFL.

The V call is TRBV30, the J call TRBJ1-6, with a tentative D call TRBD1 (5 bases). The germline CDR1 and CDR2 sequences are GTSNPN and SVGIG (reference sequence). The CDR3 extends over 14 amino acids. V was clipped by 4 bases and J by 7 bases, with 14 bases between them. For the CDR3, the DNA is TGTGCCTGGACGACCGGGACCGTAAATTCACCCCTCCACTTT. It is translated as CAWTTGTVNSPLHF.

The V and J genes are TRBV6-5 and TRBJ1-1, with D uncertain. V lost 6 bases and J lost 5, with 13 bases in between. The CDR3 runs 13 residues. Germline CDR1 is MNHEY and CDR2 is SVGAGI. CDR3 in amino acids: CASRQWGETEAFF. CDR3 DNA: TGTGCCAGCAGACAGTGGGGTGAGACTGAAGCTTTCTTT.

V usage is TRBV7-9 and J usage is TRBJ1-4, with D unresolved. This CDR3 region has 14 residues. V was clipped by 1 base and J by 8 bases, with 11 bases between them. Germline V gene lookup returns CDR1 SEHNR and CDR2 FQNEAQ (reference sequence). The CDR3 here is CASSLGQMGEKLFF. The CDR3 DNA follows: TGTGCCAGCAGCTTAGGGCAGATGGGGGAAAAACTGTTTTTT.

V and J are TRBV5-1 and TRBJ2-2; TRBD1 aligns across 8 bases. Looked up from germline, CDR1 is SGHRS and CDR2 is YFSETQ. This CDR3 region has 15 residues. The V segment lost 4 bases and the J segment 3 bases; nucleotides outside the gene matches: 5. CDR3 in amino acids: CASSPGTGYTGELFF. The CDR3 coding sequence is TGCGCCAGCAGCCCTGGGACAGGTTACACCGGGGAGCTGTTTTTT.

The chain combines TRBV30 with TRBJ1-6; unclear D gene. The CDR3 consists of 13 residues. CDR1 and CDR2 from the germline V gene are GTSNPN and SVGIG (reference sequence). V lost 0 bases and J lost 12, with 12 bases in between. CDR3 bases: TGTGCCTGGAGTGTTGAAGGGCGTGGACCCCTCCACTTT. Translated, it gives CAWSVEGRGPLHF.

This clone was counted once. The genes are TRBV5-6 and TRBJ2-3, with 7 nucleotides matching TRBD2. CDR1 SGHDT and CDR2 YYEEEE come from the germline V gene. CDR3 size: 16 residues. After removal of 4 bases from V and 1 base from J, the junction contained 9 bases not matched to a gene. The CDR3 reads CASSPPLGGGTDTQYF. The CDR3 bases are TGTGCCAGCAGCCCCCCGTTGGGGGGGGGCACAGATACGCAGTATTTT.

This sequence joins TRBV12-5 and TRBJ2-7; the D gene is possibly TRBD2 (5 bases). V was clipped by 3 bases and J by 6 bases, with 9 bases between them. This CDR3 has 12 residues. Germline assignment: CDR1 LGHNT and CDR2 FRNRAP. The CDR3 reads CASGFREGEQYF. The CDR3 region has the DNA TGTGCTAGTGGTTTTCGGGAAGGCGAGCAGTACTTC.

The chain has TRBV12-3 or TRBV12-4 and TRBJ1-2; unclear D gene. Trimming left V 2 bases short and J 8 bases short, with 12 bases between. The CDR3 has 13 residues. CDR3 DNA: TGTGCCAGCAGTTTATTCGGGGATTTAGGCTACACCTTC. It codes for CASSLFGDLGYTF.

This chain uses TRBV24-1 with TRBJ1-2; D is ambiguous. CDR3 length equals 13 residues. V was trimmed by 5 bases and J by 4 bases, leaving 10 bases between them. The germline gives CDR1 KGHDR, CDR2 SFDVKD. CDR3 residues: CATSGGLTYGYTF. CDR3 bases: TGTGCCACCAGTGGAGGGTTAACCTATGGCTACACCTTC.

V usage is TRBV7-2 and J usage is TRBJ1-2; a possible D gene is TRBD1 (6 bases). CDR3 size: 15 residues. V was trimmed by 2 bases and J by 2 bases, leaving 12 bases between them. Germline V gene sequence: CDR1 SGHTA, CDR2 FQGNSA. CDR3 amino acids: CASSLTGTMNYGYTF. The CDR3 DNA follows: TGTGCCAGCAGCTTAACCGGGACAATGAACTATGGCTACACCTTC.

The chain joins TRBV27 to TRBJ1-1, with D unresolved. Trimming shortened V by 4 bases and J by 0 bases, and 6 bases separated the two germline ends. Per the germline V gene, CDR1 is MNHEY and CDR2 is SMNVEV (reference sequence). CDR3 length: 13 amino acids. CDR3 protein: CASSSLVNTEAFF. The CDR3 coding sequence is TGTGCCAGCAGTTCCTTAGTGAACACTGAAGCTTTCTTT.

V is TRBV2 and J is TRBJ1-1; D perhaps matches TRBD1 (6 bases). The CDR3 length is 14 residues. V was pared by 7 bases and J by 5 bases, with 17 bases between. Germline CDR1 reads SNHLY; CDR2 reads FYNNEI. CDR3 DNA: TGTGCCAGCACTGAGGGGGAAAAGGGGACTGAAGCTTTCTTT. This sequence encodes CASTEGEKGTEAFF. Based on the CDR3 plus reference TRBV2 and TRBJ1-1, the full variable domain is EPEVTQTPSHQVTQMGQEVILRCVPISNHLYFYWYRQILGQKVEFLVSFYNNEISEKSEIFDDQFSVERPDGSNFTLKIRSTKLEDSAMYFCASTEGEKGTEAFFGQGTRLTVV.

J is TRBJ2-7 and V is TRBV18, with D possibly being TRBD1 or TRBD2 (6 bases each). The CDR3 is made up of 14 amino acids. Trimming removed 3 bases at V and 4 bases at J, with 13 bases between. Per the germline V gene, CDR1 is KGHSH and CDR2 is LQKENI. The CDR3 DNA follows: TGTGCCAGCTCACCCGTCGGGGGCCGGTACGAGCAGTACTTC. Translation gives CASSPVGGRYEQYF.

V gene TRBV7-9 combines with J gene TRBJ2-7; D possibly corresponds to TRBD1 (5 bases). CDR3 length: 14 residues. Germline CDR1 reads SEHNR; CDR2 reads FQNEAQ (reference sequence). V was clipped by 2 bases and J by 3 bases, with 11 bases between them. CDR3 sequence: CASSLSREHYEQYF. CDR3 nucleotides: TGTGCCAGCAGCTTAAGCAGGGAACACTACGAGCAGTACTTC.

The gene calls are TRBV25-1 and TRBJ1-5; D remains ambiguous. This CDR3 is 17 amino acids long. Germline lookup yields CDR1 MGHDK and CDR2 SYGVNS. V was pared by 0 bases and J by 0 bases, with 12 bases between. The CDR3 loop reads CASSEYAVRYSNQPQHF. The CDR3 DNA reads as TGTGCCAGCAGTGAATATGCGGTGCGGTATAGCAATCAGCCCCAGCATTTT.

V and J are TRBV15 and TRBJ2-3; D tentatively reads TRBD1 or TRBD2 (5 bases each). The CDR3 spans 14 residues. V was pared by 0 bases and J by 5 bases, with 9 bases between. Germline V lookup: CDR1 LNHNV, CDR2 YYDKDF (reference sequence). CDR3 region: CATSRDVGEDTQYF. DNA of the CDR3: TGTGCCACCAGCAGAGATGTGGGGGAAGATACGCAGTATTTT.